The 30 T cell receptor beta chains given below trace back to one sample, sequenced in a study of shared clonotypes between healthy human individuals. TCRdb keeps only in-frame clones here, not all; method: immunoSEQ multiplex PCR. The table lists about 1.4 million clones, roughly 96% of them singletons. Sequenced material: naive CD4+ T cells sorted from blood. Sample subset: CD45RA+ positively selected. Receptors were obtained from a man in his thirties or forties in good health.

The chain joins TRBV7-2 to TRBJ2-7; D not resolved. Between the trimmed V and J ends, which lost 4 bases and 0 bases, there was a span of 7 bases. Germline V gives CDR1 SGHTA, CDR2 FQGNSA. The CDR3 length is 13 residues. CDR3 region: CASSSWPSYEQYF. The CDR3 DNA reads as TGTGCCAGCAGCTCCTGGCCCTCCTACGAGCAGTACTTC.

Turning to this clone: The junction does not match germline at one end; this may be a read error. V is TRBV7-7 and J is TRBJ2-3; a weak D match, TRBD1 (6 bases). This CDR3 is 15 amino acids long. CDR1 and CDR2 (germline): SSHAT, FNYEAQ (reference sequence). The CDR3 DNA is TGTGCTAGCAGCATTGGACAGCAACACACAGATACGCAGTATTTT. It yields the protein CASSIGQQHTDTQYF.

The rearrangement joins TRBV28 to TRBJ2-7, with 8 bases lining up with TRBD2. V shed 6 bases and J 2 bases; nucleotides not matched to a gene: 6. The CDR3 covers 14 residues. Germline values: CDR1 MDHEN, CDR2 SYDVKM. The CDR3 DNA reads as TGTGCCAGCAGGGGGTCACTAGCGGCCTACGAGCAGTACTTC. It translates to CASRGSLAAYEQYF.

The V call is TRBV5-4, the J call TRBJ1-1; TRBD1 aligns across 7 bases. This CDR3 region has 15 residues. V gave up 0 bases and J gave up 1 base; unmatched junction bases: 3. Germline V gene data show CDR1 as SGHNT and CDR2 as YYREEE (reference sequence). CDR3 DNA: TGTGCCAGCAGCTTGGAGAACAGGGGGAACACTGAAGCTTTCTTT. Translated, it gives CASSLENRGNTEAFF.

This chain uses TRBV5-1 with TRBJ1-4; TRBD1 matches 7 bases. The CDR3 runs to 13 residues. In germline, CDR1 is SGHRS, CDR2 YFSETQ. Losses at the gene ends were 6 bases for V and 3 bases for J; bases not matched to a gene: 2. CDR3 bases: TGCGCCAGCAAACAGGGGTCTAATGAAAAACTGTTTTTT. It codes for CASKQGSNEKLFF.

This sequence joins TRBV5-1 and TRBJ2-5; D remains unclear. The CDR3 consists of 12 residues. CDR1 is SGHRS and CDR2 is YFSETQ in the germline V gene. The ends were cut back, 6 bases at V and 0 bases at J, with 6 bases in the middle. The CDR3 coding sequence is TGCGCCAGCAACTCGTACCAAGAGACCCAGTACTTC. It encodes CASNSYQETQYF.

The chain combines TRBV18 with TRBJ2-2; D remains ambiguous. Germline CDR1 is KGHSH and CDR2 is LQKENI. With 0 bases removed from V and 6 bases from J, the gap between germline ends came to 2 bases. CDR3 length equals 12 residues. The CDR3 reads CASSPPPGELFF. CDR3 bases: TGTGCCAGCTCACCACCACCCGGGGAGCTGTTTTTT. Full variable domain (remainder filled in from reference TRBV18 and TRBJ2-2): NAGVMQNPRHLVRRRGQEARLRCSPMKGHSHVYWYRQLPEEGLKFMVYLQKENIIDESGMPKERFSAEFPKEGPSILRIQQVVRGDSAAYFCASSPPPGELFFGEGSRLTVL.

V and J are TRBV7-2 and TRBJ2-3; D gene ambiguous. V lost 3 bases and J lost 2, with 6 bases in between. CDR1 is SGHTA, CDR2 FQGNSA, per germline. CDR3 length: 13 residues. CDR3 nucleotides: TGTGCCAGCAGCTTTTTCTACACAGATACGCAGTATTTT. This encodes CASSFFYTDTQYF.

This chain links TRBV2 with TRBJ2-7; D unresolved. The V end lost 6 bases, the J end lost 5 bases, and 11 bases lay between the germline ends. Germline assignment: CDR1 SNHLY and CDR2 FYNNEI. The CDR3 extends over 12 amino acids. The CDR3 loop is CASSVRIHEQYF. Here the CDR3 DNA reads TGTGCCAGCAGCGTCAGGATCCACGAGCAGTACTTC.

Points on this clone: The sample contains more than one DNA sequence encoding this CDR3. J is TRBJ2-1 and V is TRBV6-5; D is undetermined. V dropped 6 bases and J dropped 6 bases, with 6 bases sitting between them. Germline loops: CDR1 MNHEY, CDR2 SVGAGI. This CDR3 comprises 11 residues. The CDR3, as DNA: TGTGCCAGCAGCCTAAGCAATGAGCAGTTCTTC. Its translation: CASSLSNEQFF.

This sequence joins TRBV2 and TRBJ1-5, with D possibly matching TRBD1 (6 bases). Germline-derived CDR1 and CDR2 are SNHLY and FYNNEI. Deletions cut 6 bases from V and 6 bases from J, with 18 bases between. The CDR3 totals 15 residues. This CDR3 reads CASSDRTVGSQPQHF. CDR3 DNA: TGTGCCAGCAGCGACCGGACAGTCGGGTCTCAGCCCCAGCATTTT.

The gene calls are TRBV2 and TRBJ2-7, with TRBD2 matching over 7 bases. Germline-derived CDR1 and CDR2 are SNHLY and FYNNEI. The CDR3 is 16 residues long. The junction had 13 bases not matched to a gene; V was cut back by 2 bases and J by 6 bases. In DNA, the CDR3 is TGTGCCAGCAGTGAACGGATGCTAGCGGACCCTCTCGAGCAGTACTTC. Residues: CASSERMLADPLEQYF.

The chain recombines TRBV28 with TRBJ2-1; no firm D call. Trimming took off 4 bases at V and 7 bases at J, with 17 bases between the two ends. The germline V gene has CDR1 MDHEN and CDR2 SYDVKM. The CDR3 spans 15 residues. The CDR3 DNA sequence: TGTGCCAGCAGTTCCTCCGGGTCCCTACGGAATGAGCAGTTCTTC. This codes for CASSSSGSLRNEQFF.

The chain employs TRBV5-1 and TRBJ2-1; D may be TRBD1 or TRBD2 (5 bases each). The CDR3 length is 13 residues. Trimming cost V 0 bases and J 10 bases, with 11 bases left between them. Germline V CDR1 and CDR2: SGHRS, YFSETQ. The CDR3 spells CASSLAGDGEQFF. The CDR3 region has the DNA TGCGCCAGCAGCTTGGCCGGGGACGGGGAGCAGTTCTTC.

The V gene is TRBV5-1, the J gene TRBJ2-7; TRBD1 is a possible D gene (5 bases). There are 13 residues in the CDR3. Germline lookup yields CDR1 SGHRS and CDR2 YFSETQ. V was cut by 7 bases and J by 3 bases, with 14 bases left in between. CDR3 sequence: CASATTDFYEQYF. The CDR3 nucleotides read TGCGCCAGCGCTACGACAGACTTCTACGAGCAGTACTTC.

The chain combines TRBV29-1 with TRBJ2-3, with D possibly matching TRBD2 (5 bases). The CDR3 contains 13 residues. V lost 6 bases and J lost 0, with 10 bases in between. Looked up from germline, CDR1 is SQVTM and CDR2 is ANQGSEA. CDR3 loop: CSVMGRSTDTQYF. CDR3 sequence (DNA): TGCAGCGTCATGGGGAGAAGCACAGATACGCAGTATTTT.

The J gene is TRBJ2-1, the V gene TRBV5-1; TRBD1 might be the D (6 bases). The CDR3 covers 18 residues. Germline V gene sequence: CDR1 SGHRS, CDR2 YFSETQ. V was trimmed by 7 bases and J by 6 bases, leaving 29 bases between them. CDR3 region: CASGRTGGRLTLGNEQFF. In DNA, the CDR3 is TGCGCCAGCGGGCGGACTGGGGGCCGGCTTACCCTCGGCAATGAGCAGTTCTTC.

Remarks on this clone: Different DNA sequences within this sample yield the same CDR3. The chain links TRBV5-1 to TRBJ2-7, with D uncertain. The CDR3 totals 13 residues. CDR1 is SGHRS and CDR2 is YFSETQ in the germline V gene. Between the trimmed V and J ends, which lost 1 base and 4 bases, there was a span of 9 bases. The CDR3 protein is CASSLIRSYEQYF. The CDR3 DNA reads TGCGCCAGCAGCTTGATCAGGAGTTACGAGCAGTACTTC.

The CDR3 bases are TGTGCCATCAGTGTCCAGGGGGGCCAAGAGACCCAGTACTTC. As protein: CAISVQGGQETQYF. The rearrangement uses TRBV10-3 and TRBJ2-5; D is perhaps TRBD1 (7 bases). V was pared by 4 bases and J by 1 base, with 10 bases between. CDR3 size: 14 residues. Germline V lookup: CDR1 ENHRY, CDR2 SYGVKD.

Points on this clone: A junction boundary mismatches the germline segment, possibly from a read error. Other DNA sequences in the sample encode the same CDR3. The V gene is TRBV7-8, the J gene TRBJ2-2, with D tentatively TRBD1 (6 bases). This CDR3 has 15 residues. The germline V gene encodes CDR1 SGHVS and CDR2 FQNEAQ. This chain's CDR3 is CASSLYQGNPGELFF. The CDR3 coding sequence is TGTGCCAGCAGCTTATACCAGGGGAATCCCGGGGAACTGTTTTTT.

CDR3 sequence: CASSSGQGGNQPQHF. For the CDR3, the DNA is TGTGCCAGCAGCTCGGGGCAGGGCGGCAATCAGCCCCAGCATTTT. The chain joins TRBV7-8 to TRBJ1-5, with D tentatively TRBD1 (5 bases). The V and J ends lost 4 bases and 2 bases respectively, with 12 bases between them. The CDR3 is 15 amino acids. The germline V gene has CDR1 SGHVS and CDR2 FQNEAQ.

This rearrangement joins TRBV30 to TRBJ2-2, with TRBD1 identical over 9 bases. V lost 3 bases and J lost 14; bases outside the gene matches: 13. The CDR3 loop spans 14 amino acids. Per the germline V gene, CDR1 is GTSNPN and CDR2 is SVGIG (reference sequence). The CDR3 here is CAWRQVGTGRYLFF. The CDR3 DNA reads TGTGCCTGGAGACAAGTTGGGACAGGGCGATACCTGTTTTTT.

V and J are TRBV6-6 and TRBJ2-7, with D maybe TRBD1 (6 bases). The CDR3 loop spans 15 amino acids. From germline, CDR1 is MNHNY and CDR2 SVGAGI (reference sequence). The ends were cut back, 8 bases at V and 0 bases at J, with 17 bases in the middle. The CDR3 spells CASGSGTLSSYEQYF. For the CDR3, the DNA is TGTGCCAGCGGATCCGGGACACTGAGCTCCTACGAGCAGTACTTC.

This chain joins TRBV5-1 and TRBJ2-7; D unresolved. V shed 4 bases and J shed 6 bases, with 17 bases lying between them. This CDR3 spans 14 amino acids. CDR1 SGHRS and CDR2 YFSETQ come from the germline V gene. CDR3 protein: CASSRGLEVGEQYF. CDR3 DNA sequence: TGCGCCAGCAGCCGAGGCCTCGAGGTTGGCGAGCAGTACTTC.

This chain links TRBV7-9 with TRBJ2-1; no clear D gene. With 2 bases removed from V and 0 bases from J, the gap between germline ends came to 14 bases. The CDR3 runs 17 residues. Germline V lookup: CDR1 SEHNR, CDR2 FQNEAQ (reference sequence). The CDR3 region is CASSLLLGSSSYNEQFF. The CDR3 coding sequence is TGTGCCAGCAGCTTATTATTGGGTAGTAGCTCCTACAATGAGCAGTTCTTC. The full variable domain, completed using reference TRBV7-9 and TRBJ2-1, is DTGVSQNPRHKITKRGQNVTFRCDPISEHNRLYWYRQTLGQGPEFLTYFQNEAQLEKSRLLSDRFSAERPKGSFSTLEIQRTEQGDSAMYLCASSLLLGSSSYNEQFFGPGTRLTVL.

The rearrangement joins TRBV11-2 to TRBJ2-7, with 10 positions matching TRBD2. J was trimmed by 4 bases and V by 5 bases; bases with no gene match: 17. The CDR3 runs 18 residues. Germline V gene data show CDR1 as SGHAT and CDR2 as FQNNGV. CDR3 sequence (DNA): TGTGCCAGCAGCCCTAGCGGGAGAGTATCCCTGAAAAATTACGAGCAGTACTTC. This sequence encodes CASSPSGRVSLKNYEQYF.

The chain employs TRBV2 and TRBJ2-5; 7 nucleotides align to TRBD1. This CDR3 is built from 14 residues. V lost 5 bases, J lost 1 base, and 4 bases stayed unmatched. Germline CDR1 is SNHLY and CDR2 is FYNNEI. This chain's CDR3 is CASSLDRPQETQYF. The DNA for the CDR3 is TGTGCCAGCAGTTTGGACAGGCCCCAAGAGACCCAGTACTTC.

This chain uses TRBV28 with TRBJ1-5; 7 nucleotides line up with TRBD1. V lost 3 bases and J lost 3; bases outside the gene matches: 8. Per germline, CDR1 MDHEN and CDR2 SYDVKM. The CDR3 is made up of 16 amino acids. As DNA, the CDR3 is TGTGCCAGCAGTTTTTTAGGGGGCACGTTCAATCAGCCCCAGCATTTT. Its translation is CASSFLGGTFNQPQHF.

CDR3 nucleotide sequence: TGTGCCAGCAGTGATCTTCTTTTGTCGAGGCGGATCACAGATACGCAGTATTTT. This translates into CASSDLLLSRRITDTQYF. The J gene is TRBJ2-3, the V gene TRBV2; unclear D gene. Germline V gene sequence: CDR1 SNHLY, CDR2 FYNNEI. The V end lost 3 bases, the J end lost 2 bases, and 21 bases lay between the germline ends. The CDR3 totals 18 residues.

The chain links TRBV7-2 to TRBJ2-5; 8 nucleotides align to TRBD2. J lost 4 bases, V lost 1 base, and 11 bases had no gene match. CDR1 and CDR2 from the germline V gene are SGHTA and FQGNSA. CDR3 length: 17 amino acids. The CDR3 spells CASSLGSGTSVSETQYF. For the CDR3, the DNA is TGTGCCAGCAGCTTAGGGAGCGGGACTAGTGTATCAGAGACCCAGTACTTC.